The 3 T cell receptor beta chains reported below all come from one sample, sequenced in a study of blood T cell repertoires in COVID-19. Measured with immunoSEQ multiplex PCR; TCRdb has only the in-frame clones, and not every one. The sample has 60,000 to 90,000 clones, 70% to 75% seen once. The sample taken for sequencing was peripheral blood. All receptors come from a man aged 60 to 75 with acute or convalescent COVID-19.

V and J are TRBV5-1 and TRBJ1-6, with D unresolved. V was cut by 0 bases and J by 2 bases, with 15 bases left in between. The CDR3 consists of 18 residues. Germline CDR1 reads SGHRS; CDR2 reads YFSETQ. The CDR3 loop is CASSLASTSVTYNSPLHF. The CDR3 bases are TGCGCCAGCAGCTTGGCTTCGACATCAGTCACCTATAATTCACCCCTCCACTTT.

The genes are TRBV5-1 and TRBJ2-3, with D possibly being TRBD2 (6 bases). The CDR3 is 18 residues long. Germline V gene lookup returns CDR1 SGHRS and CDR2 YFSETQ. The V end was cut by 1 base, the J end by 0 bases, with 18 bases between. CDR3 region: CASSLLGTDNFSTDTQYF. The CDR3 region has the DNA TGCGCCAGCAGCTTGCTCGGGACTGACAATTTTAGCACAGATACGCAGTATTTT.

J is TRBJ2-1 and V is TRBV28; weak D call: TRBD2 (5 bases). The germline gives CDR1 MDHEN, CDR2 SYDVKM. This CDR3 contains 16 residues. V lost 8 bases and J lost 0, with 17 bases in between. CDR3 residues: CASSYSLGSSYNEQFF. The DNA of the CDR3 is TGTGCCAGCTCATATTCGCTAGGGAGCTCCTACAATGAGCAGTTCTTC.